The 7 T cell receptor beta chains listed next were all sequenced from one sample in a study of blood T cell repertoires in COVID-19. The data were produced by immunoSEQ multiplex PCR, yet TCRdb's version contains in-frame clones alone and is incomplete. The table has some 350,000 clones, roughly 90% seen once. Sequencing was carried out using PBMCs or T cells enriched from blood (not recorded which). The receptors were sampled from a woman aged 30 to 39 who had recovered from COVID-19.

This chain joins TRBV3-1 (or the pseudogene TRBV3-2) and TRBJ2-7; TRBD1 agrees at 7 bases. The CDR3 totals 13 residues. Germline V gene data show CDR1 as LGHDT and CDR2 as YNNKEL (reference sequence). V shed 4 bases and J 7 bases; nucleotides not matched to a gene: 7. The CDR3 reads CASSPGQYWEQYF. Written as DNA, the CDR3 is TGTGCCAGCAGCCCGGGACAGTACTGGGAGCAGTACTTC.

CDR3 protein: CTSSKRLMNTEAFF. DNA for the CDR3: TGCACCAGCAGCAAGAGGCTTATGAACACTGAAGCTTTCTTT. The J gene is TRBJ1-1, the V gene TRBV1. TRBV1 is marked as a pseudogene. This CDR3 spans 14 amino acids.

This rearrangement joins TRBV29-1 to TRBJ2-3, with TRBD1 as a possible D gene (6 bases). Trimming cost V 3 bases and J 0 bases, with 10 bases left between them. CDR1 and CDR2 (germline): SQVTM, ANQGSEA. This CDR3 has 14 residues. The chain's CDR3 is CSVDTGPSTDTQYF. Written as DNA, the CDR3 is TGCAGCGTTGATACAGGGCCTAGCACAGATACGCAGTATTTT.

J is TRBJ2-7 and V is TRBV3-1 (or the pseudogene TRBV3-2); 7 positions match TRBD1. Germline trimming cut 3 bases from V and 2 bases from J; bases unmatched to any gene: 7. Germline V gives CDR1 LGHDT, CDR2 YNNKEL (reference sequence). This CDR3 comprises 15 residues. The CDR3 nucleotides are TGTGCCAGCAGCCACGAACAGGGGTGGCCCTACGAGCAGTACTTC. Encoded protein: CASSHEQGWPYEQYF.

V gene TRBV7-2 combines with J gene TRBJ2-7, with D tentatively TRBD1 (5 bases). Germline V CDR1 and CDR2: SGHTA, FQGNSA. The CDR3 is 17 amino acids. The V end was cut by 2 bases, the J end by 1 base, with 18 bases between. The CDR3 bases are TGTGCCAGCAGCTTATCTGCGCGGACGGACATATCCTACGAGCAGTACTTC. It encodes CASSLSARTDISYEQYF. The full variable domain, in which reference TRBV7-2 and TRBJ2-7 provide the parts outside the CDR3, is GAGVSQSPSNKVTEKGKDVELRCDPISGHTALYWYRQSLGQGLEFLIYFQGNSAPDKSGLPSDRFSAERTGGSVSTLTIQRTQQEDSAVYLCASSLSARTDISYEQYFGPGTRLTVT.

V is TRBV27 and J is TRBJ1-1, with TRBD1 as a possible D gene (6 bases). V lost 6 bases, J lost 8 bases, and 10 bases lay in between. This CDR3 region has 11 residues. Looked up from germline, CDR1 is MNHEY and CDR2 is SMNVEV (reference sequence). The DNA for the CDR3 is TGTGCCAGCAGACGGGACATGGAAGCTTTCTTT. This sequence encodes CASRRDMEAFF.

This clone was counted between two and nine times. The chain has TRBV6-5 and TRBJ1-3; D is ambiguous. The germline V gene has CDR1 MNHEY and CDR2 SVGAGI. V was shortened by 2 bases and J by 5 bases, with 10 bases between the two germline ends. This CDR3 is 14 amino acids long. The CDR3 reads CASSYLGDRNTIYF. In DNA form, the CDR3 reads TGTGCCAGCAGTTACCTCGGGGATAGAAACACCATATATTTT.